The present T cell receptor (beta chain) was sequenced within a study of response to subunit inactivated influenza vaccine. TCRdb re-called the RT-PCR reads with MiXCR, one entry per CDR3 protein. The sample consists of about 520,000 distinct CDR3 sequences, about 25% of them appearing once. This clonotype was counted a few times. Its matching antigen is unknown. Trimming at V came to 1 base and at J to 4 bases, leaving 11 bases not matched to a gene. Germline CDR1 SEHNR, CDR2 FQNEAQ (reference sequence). This CDR3 spans 17 amino acids. General observations from the study: It was the authors' suggestion that each seasonal influenza vaccination recruits few new T cells.

The specimen was CD4+ T cells sorted from PBMCs, collected roughly 5 days after vaccination. This TCR derives from a man aged 50 to 59 who received an inactivated influenza vaccine. The J gene is TRBJ2-7, the V gene TRBV7-9; 9 positions agree with TRBD2. CDR3 nucleotide sequence: TGTGCCAGCAGCTTAGATTTTACCGGGACTAGCCAATACGAGCAGTACTTC. Translated: CASSLDFTGTSQYEQYF.